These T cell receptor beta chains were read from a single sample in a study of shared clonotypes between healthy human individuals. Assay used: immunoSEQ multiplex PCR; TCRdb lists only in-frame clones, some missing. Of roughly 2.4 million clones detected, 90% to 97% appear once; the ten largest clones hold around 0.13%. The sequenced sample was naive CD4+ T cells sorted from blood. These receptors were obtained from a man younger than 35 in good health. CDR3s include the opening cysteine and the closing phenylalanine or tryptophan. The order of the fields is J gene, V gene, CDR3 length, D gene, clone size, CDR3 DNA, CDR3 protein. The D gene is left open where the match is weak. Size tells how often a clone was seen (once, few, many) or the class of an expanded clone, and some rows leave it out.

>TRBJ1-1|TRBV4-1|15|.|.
TGCGCCAGCAGCCCAACGCCGGGCTGGAACACTGAAGCTTTCTTT
CASSPTPGWNTEAFF
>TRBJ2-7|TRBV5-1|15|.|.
TGCGCCAGCAGCCCCTCGGACGGATCCCACTACGAGCAGTACTTC
CASSPSDGSHYEQYF
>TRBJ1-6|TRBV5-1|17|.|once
TGCGCCAGCAGCATGGACTTCCTTAGCTCCTATAATTCACCCCTCCACTTT
CASSMDFLSSYNSPLHF
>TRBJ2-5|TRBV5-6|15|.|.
TGTGCCAGCAGCTTGAGGCAGGGGTCGAAAGAGACCCAGTACTTC
CASSLRQGSKETQYF
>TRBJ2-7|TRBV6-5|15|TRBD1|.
TGTGCCAGCAGTTACTCGAGACAGGGAACCTACGAGCAGTACTTC
CASSYSRQGTYEQYF
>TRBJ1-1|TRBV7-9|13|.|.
TGTGCCAGCAGCCTTCTTAGTGGTACTGAAGCTTTCTTT
CASSLLSGTEAFF
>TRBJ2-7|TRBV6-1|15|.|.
TGTGCCAGCAGTTCGACAGGCGCTAGCTCCTACGAGCAGTACTTC
CASSSTGASSYEQYF
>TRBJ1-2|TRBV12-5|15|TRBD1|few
TGTGCTAGTGGTTGGAGACAGGGAATTAACTATGGCTACACCTTC
CASGWRQGINYGYTF
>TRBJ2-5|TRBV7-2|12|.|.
TGTGCCAGCAGCTTATATCAAGAGACCCAGTACTTC
CASSLYQETQYF
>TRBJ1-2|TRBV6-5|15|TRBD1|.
TGTGCCAGCAGTCCAACCCCCGACAGGGACTATGGCTACACCTTC
CASSPTPDRDYGYTF
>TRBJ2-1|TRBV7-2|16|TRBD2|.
TGTGCCAGCAGCTTAGTTCTAGCGGGAGGGTGGAATGAGCAGTTCTTC
CASSLVLAGGWNEQFF
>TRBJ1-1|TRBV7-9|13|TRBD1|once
TGTGCCAGCAGCCAAACAGGGGGCACTGAAGCTTTCTTT
CASSQTGGTEAFF
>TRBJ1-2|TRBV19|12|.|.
TGTGCCAGTAGTAGACCGGGAGCAGAGGGCACCTTC
CASSRPGAEGTF
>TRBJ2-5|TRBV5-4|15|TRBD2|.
TGTGCCAGCAGCTTGCTCTCGGGGGGCCAAGAGACCCAGTACTTC
CASSLLSGGQETQYF
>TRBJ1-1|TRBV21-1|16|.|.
TGTGCCAGCAGCAAAGGGCGGGGTCAAATGAACACTGAAGCTTTCTTT
CASSKGRGQMNTEAFF
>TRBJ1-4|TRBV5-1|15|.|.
TGCGCCAGCAGCCGTTCTCTTGCAACTAATGAAAAACTGTTTTTT
CASSRSLATNEKLFF
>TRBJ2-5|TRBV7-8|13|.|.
TGTGCCAGCAGCTTGGGAGGCTCCGAGACCCAGTACTTC
CASSLGGSETQYF
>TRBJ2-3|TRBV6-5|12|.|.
TGTGCCAGCACCACAGATTTGGGTACGCAGTATTTT
CASTTDLGTQYF